This TCR beta chain comes out of a study of T cell repertoires in cytomegalovirus infection. Study as a whole: Use of recently identified HLA-C-restricted and well-studied HLA-B-restricted CMV epitopes was part of the study. A matching HLA type, together with CMV infection, was signaled by public TCR beta signatures.

Note on this clonotype: The antigen is undetermined.

General study findings and limits: Based on cumulative public TCR beta family frequency, carriers of CMV plus the relevant HLA were identified. It was HLA-C-restricted CMV-specific TCR beta clonotypes that dominated the response ex vivo.

Germline V gives CDR1 SGHVS, CDR2 FQNEAQ. This CDR3 comprises 16 residues. V lost 1 base, J lost 3 bases, and 3 bases stayed unmatched. TCRdb re-derived calls from the reads in MiXCR, one entry per CDR3 protein. The table has roughly 700,000 distinct CDR3 sequences, around a third seen once. V is TRBV7-8 and J is TRBJ2-1; 10 nucleotides agree with TRBD2. This TCR was recovered from a human donor in good health (CMV status not recorded). Some clones in this sample may be carry-over from other donors' samples. Sequenced material: cultured PBMCs, taken from culture after CMV antigen stimulation. This chain's CDR3 is CASSLGGTSDYNEQFF. For the CDR3, the DNA is TGTGCCAGCAGCTTAGGTGGGACTAGCGACTACAATGAGCAGTTCTTC.